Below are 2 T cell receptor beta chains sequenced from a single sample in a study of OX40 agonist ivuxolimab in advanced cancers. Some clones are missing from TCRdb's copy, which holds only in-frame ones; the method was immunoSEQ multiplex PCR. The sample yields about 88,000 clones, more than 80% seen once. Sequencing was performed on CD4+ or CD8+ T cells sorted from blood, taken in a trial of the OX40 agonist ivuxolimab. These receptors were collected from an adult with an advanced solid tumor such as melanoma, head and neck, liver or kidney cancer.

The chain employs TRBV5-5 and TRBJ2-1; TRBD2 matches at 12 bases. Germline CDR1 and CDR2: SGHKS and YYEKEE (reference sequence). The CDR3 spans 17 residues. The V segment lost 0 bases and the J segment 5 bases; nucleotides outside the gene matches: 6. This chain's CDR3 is CASSLGHLAGGHNEQFF. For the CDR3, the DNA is TGTGCCAGCAGCTTGGGACATCTAGCGGGAGGGCACAATGAGCAGTTCTTC. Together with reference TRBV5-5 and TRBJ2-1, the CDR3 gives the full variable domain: DAGVTQSPTHLIKTRGQQVTLRCSPISGHKSVSWYQQVLGQGPQFIFQYYEKEERGRGNFPDRFSARQFPNYSSELNVNALLLGDSALYLCASSLGHLAGGHNEQFFGPGTRLTVL.

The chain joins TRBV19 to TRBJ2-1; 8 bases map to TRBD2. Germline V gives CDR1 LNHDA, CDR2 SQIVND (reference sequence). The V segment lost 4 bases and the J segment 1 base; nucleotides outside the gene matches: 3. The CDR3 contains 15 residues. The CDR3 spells CASSRKRESYNEQFF. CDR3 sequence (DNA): TGTGCCAGTAGTAGAAAGCGGGAGTCCTACAATGAGCAGTTCTTC. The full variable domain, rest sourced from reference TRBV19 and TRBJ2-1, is DGGITQSPKYLFRKEGQNVTLSCEQNLNHDAMYWYRQDPGQGLRLIYYSQIVNDFQKGDIAEGYSVSREKKESFPLTVTSAQKNPTAFYLCASSRKRESYNEQFFGPGTRLTVL.